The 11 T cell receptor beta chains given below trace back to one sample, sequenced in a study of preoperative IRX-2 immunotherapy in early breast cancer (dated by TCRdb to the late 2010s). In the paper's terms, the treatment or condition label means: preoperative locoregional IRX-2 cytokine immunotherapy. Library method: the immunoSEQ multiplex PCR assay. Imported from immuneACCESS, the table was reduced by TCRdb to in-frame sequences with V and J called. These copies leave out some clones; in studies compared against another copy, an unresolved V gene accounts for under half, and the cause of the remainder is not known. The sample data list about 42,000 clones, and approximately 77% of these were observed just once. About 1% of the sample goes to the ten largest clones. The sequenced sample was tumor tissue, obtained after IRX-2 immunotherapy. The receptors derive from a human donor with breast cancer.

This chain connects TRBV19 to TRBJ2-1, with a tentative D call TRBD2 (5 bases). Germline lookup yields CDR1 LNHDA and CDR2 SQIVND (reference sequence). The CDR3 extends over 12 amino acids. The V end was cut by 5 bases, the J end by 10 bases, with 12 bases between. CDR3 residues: CASSSSSGEQFF. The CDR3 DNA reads TGTGCCAGTAGTTCTAGCTCGGGGGAGCAGTTCTTC.

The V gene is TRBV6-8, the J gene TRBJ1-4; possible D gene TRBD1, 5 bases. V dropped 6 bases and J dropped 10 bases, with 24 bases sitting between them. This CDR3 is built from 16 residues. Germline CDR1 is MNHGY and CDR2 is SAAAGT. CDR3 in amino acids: CASSQTETGRLGKLFF. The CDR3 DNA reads TGTGCCAGCAGCCAAACAGAAACAGGACGGCTGGGAAAACTGTTTTTT.

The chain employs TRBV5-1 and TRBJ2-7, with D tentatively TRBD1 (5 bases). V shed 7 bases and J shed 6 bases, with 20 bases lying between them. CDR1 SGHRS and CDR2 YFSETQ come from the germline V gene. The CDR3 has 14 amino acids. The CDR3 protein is CASVDSSRAGEQYF. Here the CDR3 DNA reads TGCGCCAGCGTGGATTCGTCCAGGGCCGGCGAGCAGTACTTC.

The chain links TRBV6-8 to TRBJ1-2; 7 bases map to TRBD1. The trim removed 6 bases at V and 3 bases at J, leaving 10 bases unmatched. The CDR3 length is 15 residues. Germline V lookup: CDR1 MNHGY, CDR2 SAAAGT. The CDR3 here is CASSLVTGNDYGYTF. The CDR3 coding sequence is TGTGCCAGCAGCCTCGTGACAGGGAACGACTATGGCTACACCTTC.

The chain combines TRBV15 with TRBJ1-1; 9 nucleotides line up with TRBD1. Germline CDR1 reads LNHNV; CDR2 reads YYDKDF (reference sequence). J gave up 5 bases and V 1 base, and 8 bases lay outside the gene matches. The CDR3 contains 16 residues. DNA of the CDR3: TGTGCCACCAGCAGAGGGGGAACAGGGGGCGCGACTGAAGCTTTCTTT. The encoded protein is CATSRGGTGGATEAFF.

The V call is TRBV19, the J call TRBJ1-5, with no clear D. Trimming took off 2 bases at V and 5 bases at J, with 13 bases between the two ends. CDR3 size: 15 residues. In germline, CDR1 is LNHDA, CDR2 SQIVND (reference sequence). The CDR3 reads CASSITGPSDQPQHF. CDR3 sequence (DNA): TGTGCCAGTAGTATAACGGGCCCTAGTGATCAGCCCCAGCATTTT.

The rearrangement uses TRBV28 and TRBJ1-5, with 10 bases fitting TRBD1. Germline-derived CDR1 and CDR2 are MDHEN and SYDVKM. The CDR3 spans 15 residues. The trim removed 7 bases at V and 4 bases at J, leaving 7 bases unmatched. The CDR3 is CASIPDRGLNQPQHF. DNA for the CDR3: TGTGCCAGCATTCCCGACAGGGGGCTTAATCAGCCCCAGCATTTT.

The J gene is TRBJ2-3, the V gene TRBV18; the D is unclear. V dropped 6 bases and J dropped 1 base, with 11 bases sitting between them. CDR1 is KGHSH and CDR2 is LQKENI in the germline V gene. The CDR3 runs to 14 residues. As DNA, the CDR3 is TGTGCCAGCTCGGCAGGTTCGGGCACAGATACGCAGTATTTT. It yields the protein CASSAGSGTDTQYF.

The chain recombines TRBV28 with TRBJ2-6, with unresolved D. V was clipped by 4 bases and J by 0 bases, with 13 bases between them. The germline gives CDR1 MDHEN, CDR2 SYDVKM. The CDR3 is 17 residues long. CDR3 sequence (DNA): TGTGCCAGCAGTTCAAAAAGCTCCGTCTCTGGGGCCAACGTCCTGACTTTC. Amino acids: CASSSKSSVSGANVLTF.

DNA of the CDR3: TGTGCCAGTAGTAAACTAAGCGGGGGGGCCCGAGAGACCCAGTACTTC. It is translated as CASSKLSGGARETQYF. The chain recombines TRBV19 with TRBJ2-5; 10 bases align to TRBD2. This CDR3 spans 16 amino acids. Germline V gene data show CDR1 as LNHDA and CDR2 as SQIVND (reference sequence). V lost 4 bases and J lost 4; bases outside the gene matches: 9. The complete variable domain, with remaining parts taken from reference TRBV19 and TRBJ2-5, reads DGGITQSPKYLFRKEGQNVTLSCEQNLNHDAMYWYRQDPGQGLRLIYYSQIVNDFQKGDIAEGYSVSREKKESFPLTVTSAQKNPTAFYLCASSKLSGGARETQYFGPGTRLLVL.

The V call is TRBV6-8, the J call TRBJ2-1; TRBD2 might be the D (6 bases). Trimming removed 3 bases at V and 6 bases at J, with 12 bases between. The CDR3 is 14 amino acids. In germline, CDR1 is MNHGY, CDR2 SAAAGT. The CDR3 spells CASSYSGLLNEQFF. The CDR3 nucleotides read TGTGCCAGCAGTTATAGCGGTTTGCTCAATGAGCAGTTCTTC.